This TCR beta chain was sequenced during a study of blood T cell repertoires in COVID-19. Across the whole study: Both acute and convalescent COVID-19 samples were obtained from the United States, Italy and Spain.

The CDR3 runs 14 residues. V was clipped by 4 bases and J by 5 bases, with 15 bases between them. Germline V gene data show CDR1 as SGHRS and CDR2 as YFSETQ. TCRdb's copy holds only in-frame clones and misses some; the assay was immunoSEQ multiplex PCR. The sample carries roughly 250,000 clones, 70% to 85% recorded once. This chain links TRBV5-1 with TRBJ1-1; the D gene is possibly TRBD1 (5 bases). The sequenced sample consisted of peripheral blood. This sequence originates from a woman aged 40-49 years with active or convalescent COVID-19. The CDR3 DNA sequence: TGCGCCAGCAGCCCCCTCGCGGGGGAAACTGAAGCTTTCTTT. It specifies CASSPLAGETEAFF.